Below, 30 T cell receptor beta chains from the same sample are listed, as sequenced in a study of T cell changes during pregnancy in multiple sclerosis (dated by TCRdb to between 2018 and 2020). The method was the immunoSEQ multiplex PCR assay. Entries here come from immuneACCESS through TCRdb and include only in-frame sequences with V and J called. Some clones fail to appear in such tables; in the studies checked, an unresolved V gene covers under half of the shortfall, and the cause of the remainder is unknown. The sample has under 70,000 clones on record, 80% to 95% of them singletons. The ten top clones hold 5% to 7.5% of the sample. Sequenced material: peripheral blood, taken in the third trimester of pregnancy. The receptors here all came from a female donor in good health, enrolled as a control in a pregnancy study.

This clone was seen only once. The genes are TRBV14 and TRBJ1-2; 7 bases align to TRBD1. This CDR3 is 14 amino acids long. CDR1 and CDR2 from the germline V gene are SGHDN and FVKESK. J gave up 8 bases and V 1 base, and 7 bases lay outside the gene matches. CDR3 protein: CASSQARAGGGYTF. The DNA of the CDR3 is TGTGCCAGCAGCCAAGCCCGTGCAGGGGGAGGCTACACCTTC.

This sequence joins TRBV6-1 and TRBJ2-7, with 8 positions matching TRBD2. After removal of 7 bases from V and 4 bases from J, the junction contained 9 bases not matched to a gene. The CDR3 spans 14 residues. The germline gives CDR1 MNHNS, CDR2 SASEGT. The CDR3 DNA reads as TGTGCCAGCACCCTTAGGACTAGCAATTACGAGCAGTACTTC. Translating gives CASTLRTSNYEQYF.

The CDR3, as DNA: TGTGCCTGGCTGCAGGGGGGCTACGAGCAGTACTTC. It is translated as CAWLQGGYEQYF. The chain uses TRBV30 and TRBJ2-7; tentatively, D is TRBD1 (7 bases). This CDR3 spans 12 amino acids. Trimming removed 5 bases from V and 3 bases from J, with 11 bases in between. The V gene's germline CDR1 is GTSNPN and CDR2 SVGIG (reference sequence).

The V gene is TRBV29-1, the J gene TRBJ2-1; D not certain. Germline lookup yields CDR1 SQVTM and CDR2 ANQGSEA. V gave up 3 bases and J gave up 6 bases, with 9 bases separating them. The CDR3 sequence is 12 residues long. The CDR3 sequence is CSVDEVANEQFF. The CDR3 bases are TGCAGCGTTGACGAGGTGGCCAATGAGCAGTTCTTC.

V is TRBV4-3 and J is TRBJ1-4; no firm D call. CDR3 size: 15 residues. Trimming pared 0 bases from V and 0 bases from J, leaving 5 bases between. Germline V lookup: CDR1 LGHNA, CDR2 YSLEER. For the CDR3, the DNA is TGCGCCAGCAGCCAAGAACGCGCAACTAATGAAAAACTGTTTTTT. Protein product: CASSQERATNEKLFF.

The V and J genes are TRBV5-8 and TRBJ1-1, with 9 bases aligning to TRBD1. CDR1 is SGHTS and CDR2 is YDEGEE in the germline V gene. The CDR3 has 14 amino acids. V dropped 4 bases and J dropped 3; count of bases not matched to a gene: 4. In DNA, the CDR3 is TGTGCCAGCAGCCCATGGGACAGGGACACTGAAGCTTTCTTT. It translates to CASSPWDRDTEAFF.

This rearrangement joins TRBV20-1 to TRBJ1-2, with D perhaps TRBD1 (5 bases). The CDR3 totals 11 residues. V dropped 7 bases and J dropped 6 bases, with 12 bases sitting between them. Per the germline V gene, CDR1 is DFQATT and CDR2 is SNEGSKA (reference sequence). The CDR3 sequence is CSGGRVDGYTF. The CDR3 nucleotides read TGCAGTGGAGGCAGGGTCGATGGCTACACCTTC.

This sequence joins TRBV18 and TRBJ1-2; D gene ambiguous. V gave up 1 base and J gave up 0 bases, with 15 bases separating them. CDR3 length: 17 amino acids. Germline CDR1 KGHSH, CDR2 LQKENI. CDR3 DNA sequence: TGTGCCAGCTCACCACGTAAAGGGAGTCCCTCTAACTATGGCTACACCTTC. It yields the protein CASSPRKGSPSNYGYTF.

This sequence joins TRBV27 and TRBJ2-3; 14 nucleotides line up with TRBD2. V lost 4 bases and J lost 2; bases outside the gene matches: 8. The germline gives CDR1 MNHEY, CDR2 SMNVEV (reference sequence). This CDR3 is 18 amino acids long. The CDR3 protein is CASSSGLAGASITDTQYF. The CDR3 DNA follows: TGTGCCAGCAGTTCGGGACTAGCGGGGGCCTCAATCACAGATACGCAGTATTTT.

The chain employs TRBV6-6 and TRBJ2-1; 11 positions agree with TRBD1. The CDR3 consists of 16 residues. Germline CDR1 reads MNHNY; CDR2 reads SVGAGI (reference sequence). V dropped 6 bases and J dropped 7; count of bases not matched to a gene: 11. CDR3: CASRTAGTGGGNEQFF. The CDR3 bases are TGTGCCAGCAGAACGGCCGGGACAGGGGGTGGAAATGAGCAGTTCTTC.

The rearrangement uses TRBV7-8 and TRBJ2-7; 8 bases align to TRBD2. V was pared by 1 base and J by 5 bases, with 10 bases of the junction left unmatched. The CDR3 contains 16 residues. Looked up from germline, CDR1 is SGHVS and CDR2 is FQNEAQ. CDR3 loop: CASSLVPRAGADEQYF. In DNA, the CDR3 is TGTGCCAGCAGCTTAGTGCCGCGAGCGGGAGCGGACGAGCAGTACTTC.

CDR3 nucleotide sequence: TGTGCCATCAGCTCCGGGACTAGCGCCGGGGAGACCCAGTACTTC. This sequence encodes CAISSGTSAGETQYF. The gene calls are TRBV10-3 and TRBJ2-5; TRBD2 matches at 10 bases. CDR3 length: 15 amino acids. Germline CDR1 reads ENHRY; CDR2 reads SYGVKD. Trimming took 6 bases from V and 5 from J; bases not matched to a gene: 9.

The rearrangement links TRBV5-1 to TRBJ2-7; 9 nucleotides line up with TRBD1. Trimming removed 6 bases from V and 3 bases from J; junction bases left unmatched: 7. The CDR3 has 14 residues. CDR1 and CDR2 from the germline V gene are SGHRS and YFSETQ. CDR3: CASTRTTGGYEQYF. The CDR3, as DNA: TGCGCCAGCACCCGAACGACAGGGGGCTACGAGCAGTACTTC.

This clone was detected only once. The rearrangement joins TRBV5-1 to TRBJ2-2, with a tentative D call TRBD1 (5 bases). Germline CDR1 reads SGHRS; CDR2 reads YFSETQ. The CDR3 loop spans 15 amino acids. V shed 1 base and J shed 3 bases, with 10 bases lying between them. CDR3 DNA: TGCGCCAGCAGCTTGTCGACGACAGACACCGGGGAGCTGTTTTTT. It specifies CASSLSTTDTGELFF. Complete variable domain (other parts from reference TRBV5-1 and TRBJ2-2): KAGVTQTPRYLIKTRGQQVTLSCSPISGHRSVSWYQQTPGQGLQFLFEYFSETQRNKGNFPGRFSGRQFSNSRSEMNVSTLELGDSALYLCASSLSTTDTGELFFGEGSRLTVL.

The chain joins TRBV21-1 to TRBJ1-2; TRBD1, as called in the table, went unchecked against the DNA. TRBV21-1 constitutes a pseudogene. The CDR3 has 18 amino acids. CDR3 protein: CASSKFQPGKVGDYGYTF. The CDR3 nucleotides read TGTGCCAGCAGCAAATTCCAGCCAGGGAAGGTTGGAGACTATGGCTACACCTTC.

About this clone itself: Other DNA sequences in the sample encode the same CDR3. This sequence joins TRBV5-6 and TRBJ2-1; 10 bases agree with TRBD2. This CDR3 comprises 16 residues. Germline V gives CDR1 SGHDT, CDR2 YYEEEE. V trimming: 0 bases; J trimming: 4 bases; junction bases outside the gene matches: 4. In DNA, the CDR3 is TGTGCCAGCAGCTTGGGACTAGCGGGCCCTTACAATGAGCAGTTCTTC. It is translated as CASSLGLAGPYNEQFF.

V usage is TRBV29-1 and J usage is TRBJ1-1; no clear D. This CDR3 contains 12 residues. The germline CDR1 and CDR2 sequences are SQVTM and ANQGSEA. V was trimmed by 7 bases and J by 1 base, leaving 10 bases between them. The CDR3 coding sequence is TGCAGCGGTTATCGGGGGAACACTGAAGCTTTCTTT. Its protein product is CSGYRGNTEAFF. The whole variable domain, remainder taken from reference TRBV29-1 and TRBJ1-1, is SAVISQKPSRDICQRGTSLTIQCQVDSQVTMMFWYRQQPGQSLTLIATANQGSEATYESGFVIDKFPISRPNLTFSTLTVSNMSPEDSSIYLCSGYRGNTEAFFGQGTRLTVV.

V usage is TRBV19 and J usage is TRBJ2-7; the match to TRBD2 covers 7 bases. The germline gives CDR1 LNHDA, CDR2 SQIVND (reference sequence). V dropped 9 bases and J dropped 2; count of bases not matched to a gene: 7. This CDR3 has 13 residues. CDR3 in DNA: TGTGCCAGGACTTGGGGGAGGGCCTACGAGCAGTACTTC. Its translation is CARTWGRAYEQYF.

V usage is TRBV6-5 and J usage is TRBJ2-5, with 12 positions matching TRBD2. V trimming: 4 bases; J trimming: 5 bases; junction bases outside the gene matches: 8. The CDR3 runs 16 residues. Germline CDR1 is MNHEY and CDR2 is SVGAGI. CDR3 sequence reads: CASSLLAGGLGETQYF. The CDR3 bases are TGTGCCAGCAGTTTACTAGCGGGGGGCTTGGGGGAGACCCAGTACTTC.

The chain uses TRBV5-1 and TRBJ2-1, with TRBD1 matching over 9 bases. V shed 4 bases, J shed 8 bases, and the junction held 10 bases outside the gene matches. Germline CDR1 and CDR2: SGHRS and YFSETQ. The CDR3 extends over 15 amino acids. The CDR3 spells CASSPGQGFYDEQFF. DNA of the CDR3: TGCGCCAGCAGCCCGGGACAGGGTTTTTACGATGAGCAGTTCTTC.

This chain links TRBV27 with TRBJ1-1; the D gene is possibly TRBD1 (5 bases). Germline CDR1 is MNHEY and CDR2 is SMNVEV (reference sequence). This CDR3 comprises 15 residues. V lost 6 bases and J 1 base, leaving 15 bases between the germline ends. CDR3 coding DNA: TGTGCCAGCAGACTCCTCGACAGCTCGAACACTGAAGCTTTCTTT. This encodes CASRLLDSSNTEAFF.

This chain joins TRBV6-6 and TRBJ2-5; D not resolved. Germline lookup yields CDR1 MNHNY and CDR2 SVGAGI (reference sequence). This CDR3 contains 13 residues. The V end was cut by 6 bases, the J end by 3 bases, with 11 bases between. In DNA, the CDR3 is TGTGCCAGCAGAGACTCAGTGAAAGAGACCCAGTACTTC. It yields the protein CASRDSVKETQYF.

V is TRBV19 and J is TRBJ1-4; 7 bases agree with TRBD1. The CDR3 spans 14 residues. The germline gives CDR1 LNHDA, CDR2 SQIVND (reference sequence). The V segment lost 7 bases and the J segment 5 bases; nucleotides outside the gene matches: 7. DNA for the CDR3: TGTGCCAGTACCCGGGACAGATGGAATGAAAAACTGTTTTTT. Amino acid sequence: CASTRDRWNEKLFF.

The chain joins TRBV4-1 to TRBJ1-1; TRBD1 aligns across 7 bases. Germline CDR1 MGHRA, CDR2 YSYEKL. V was pared by 1 base and J by 1 base, with 3 bases of the junction left unmatched. This CDR3 is built from 15 residues. The CDR3 region is CASSQVAGGNTEAFF. For the CDR3, the DNA is TGCGCCAGCAGCCAAGTGGCAGGGGGGAACACTGAAGCTTTCTTT.

This clone was seen a single time. CDR3: CASSYAGPGNTIYF. DNA of the CDR3: TGTGCCAGCAGTTATGCAGGGCCTGGAAACACCATATATTTT. The chain employs TRBV6-5 and TRBJ1-3; maybe TRBD1 (5 bases). CDR1 is MNHEY, CDR2 SVGAGI, per germline. The CDR3 consists of 14 residues. V was trimmed by 3 bases and J by 2 bases, leaving 8 bases between them.

V and J are TRBV27 and TRBJ2-7; TRBD2 agrees at 11 bases. In germline, CDR1 is MNHEY, CDR2 SMNVEV (reference sequence). The CDR3 is made up of 14 amino acids. The ends lost 3 bases at V and 5 bases at J; junction bases unmatched: 3. CDR3: CASSLIAGGNEQYF. DNA of the CDR3: TGTGCCAGCAGTTTGATAGCGGGGGGGAACGAGCAGTACTTC.

The CDR3, as DNA: TGTGCCAGCAGCGTACAGGGGGCGCTTCGCAAAGATACGCAGTATTTT. Translation gives CASSVQGALRKDTQYF. The rearrangement links TRBV9 to TRBJ2-3; TRBD1 matches 8 bases. Germline V CDR1 and CDR2: SGDLS, YYNGEE. The CDR3 is made up of 16 amino acids. Unmatched junction bases numbered 9, after V lost 1 base and J lost 5 bases.

This chain uses TRBV5-6 with TRBJ1-2; TRBD1 might be the D (6 bases). CDR3 size: 17 residues. With 0 bases removed from V and 8 bases from J, the gap between germline ends came to 23 bases. Per germline, CDR1 SGHDT and CDR2 YYEEEE. The CDR3 region is CASSLDGQRGVLKGYTF. The CDR3 coding sequence is TGTGCCAGCAGCTTGGATGGACAGCGGGGTGTATTGAAGGGCTACACCTTC.

The chain carries TRBV25-1 and TRBJ1-2; possibly TRBD1 for D (5 bases). The length of the CDR3 is 13 residues. V dropped 2 bases and J dropped 8 bases, with 12 bases sitting between them. Per germline, CDR1 MGHDK and CDR2 SYGVNS. The CDR3, as DNA: TGTGCCAGCAGTGAAGGCCAATCAGGGGGCTACACCTTC. Translating it yields CASSEGQSGGYTF.

In its sample, this clone is medium-sized. The J gene is TRBJ2-1, the V gene TRBV19; D is possibly TRBD2 (5 bases). V gave up 7 bases and J gave up 7 bases, with 14 bases separating them. From germline, CDR1 is LNHDA and CDR2 SQIVND (reference sequence). The CDR3 has 13 amino acids. Written as DNA, the CDR3 is TGTGCCAGTATCGGGCTAGCAGTGAATGAGCAGTTCTTC. Encoded protein: CASIGLAVNEQFF.